These 5 T cell receptor beta chains originate from one sample sequenced in a study of cytotoxic CD8 clonotypes in ibrutinib-treated CLL (dated by TCRdb to about 2021). Library prep was done by the immunoSEQ multiplex PCR assay. TCRdb carries this immuneACCESS record with in-frame sequences only. Its versions omit some clonotypes, under half of them owing to an unresolved V gene in the studies checked, with the rest unexplained. Here the sample has around 300,000 clones; roughly 85% occur a single time. Clones ranked in the top ten supply over 6.5% of the sample. The sample in question was PBMCs, obtained before ibrutinib treatment. The receptors stem from a human donor with chronic lymphocytic leukemia.

This chain joins TRBV11-1 and TRBJ1-1, with 7 bases aligning to TRBD1. The CDR3 consists of 16 residues. J gave up 3 bases and V 4 bases, and 11 bases lay outside the gene matches. Germline CDR1 reads SGHAT; CDR2 reads FQDESV (reference sequence). The CDR3 DNA sequence: TGTGCCAGCAGCTCACAGGGGACACGTTGGTACACTGAAGCTTTCTTT. This gives the protein CASSSQGTRWYTEAFF.

The chain carries TRBV19 and TRBJ1-4, with no clear D. The V and J ends lost 10 bases and 5 bases respectively, with 14 bases between them. CDR3 length: 13 amino acids. Per germline, CDR1 LNHDA and CDR2 SQIVND (reference sequence). This chain's CDR3 is CATKGGINEKLFF. The CDR3, as DNA: TGTGCCACCAAAGGCGGCATAAATGAAAAACTGTTTTTT.

This sequence joins TRBV2 and TRBJ1-5, with TRBD1 identical over 7 bases. The germline CDR1 and CDR2 sequences are SNHLY and FYNNEI. The CDR3 is made up of 14 amino acids. The V gene end was trimmed by 6 bases and the J gene end by 7 bases; junction bases not matched to a gene: 9. CDR3 DNA sequence: TGTGCCAGCAGCGGCCAGACAGGGTCGCAGCCCCAGCATTTT. Amino acids: CASSGQTGSQPQHF.

The chain combines TRBV5-1 with TRBJ2-7; D unclear. Looked up from germline, CDR1 is SGHRS and CDR2 is YFSETQ. The CDR3 consists of 13 residues. Trimming took 2 bases from V and 2 from J, leaving 8 bases between them. The CDR3, as DNA: TGCGCCAGCAGCTTTGCCAGCGCCTACGAGCAGTACTTC. It specifies CASSFASAYEQYF.

The chain recombines TRBV27 with TRBJ2-1; TRBD1 aligns across 12 bases. The V gene's germline CDR1 is MNHEY and CDR2 SMNVEV (reference sequence). The CDR3 has 16 residues. Trimming removed 4 bases from V and 8 bases from J; junction bases left unmatched: 9. This CDR3 is CASSSGDRGPGYEQFF. CDR3 nucleotide sequence: TGTGCCAGCAGTTCCGGGGACAGGGGGCCAGGCTATGAGCAGTTCTTC.